What follows are 19 T cell receptor beta chains derived from one specimen sequenced in a study of T cells in Graves' hyperthyroidism and ophthalmopathy. Amplification yielded TCR beta CDR3 regions, with RNA transcripts as the source. When the TCR CDR3 underwent first-round RT-PCR, the HTBI primer set was used. Using its own MiXCR run on the multiplex PCR reads, TCRdb lists one record per CDR3 protein. The sample has some 490,000 distinct CDR3 sequences, less than 25% seen once; the top ten hold under 55%. Sequencing was performed on blood. The receptors were sampled from a woman in her 70s with Graves' ophthalmopathy.

This clonotype appeared many times. The chain joins TRBV7-9 to TRBJ2-1, with 11 bases aligning to TRBD1. CDR1 is SEHNR and CDR2 is FQNEAQ in the germline V gene (reference sequence). This CDR3 has 15 residues. J gave up 2 bases and V 4 bases, and 1 base lay outside the gene matches. The CDR3 reads CASSSGQGAYNEQFF. CDR3 in DNA: TGTGCCAGCAGCTCGGGACAGGGGGCCTACAATGAGCAGTTCTTC.

This clonotype came up many times. The chain joins TRBV7-2 to TRBJ2-3; 10 bases are a match to TRBD2. Germline-derived CDR1 and CDR2 are SGHTA and FQGNSA. J lost 3 bases, V lost 5 bases, and 8 bases had no gene match. This CDR3 is built from 16 residues. The CDR3 loop reads CASSPRASGRTDTQYF. CDR3 sequence (DNA): TGTGCCAGCAGCCCCAGGGCTAGCGGGAGAACAGATACGCAGTATTTT.

V usage is TRBV28 and J usage is TRBJ1-3; TRBD1 matches 7 bases. The germline CDR1 and CDR2 sequences are MDHEN and SYDVKM. The CDR3 covers 15 residues. V was clipped by 4 bases and J by 10 bases; unmatched bases: 13. DNA for the CDR3: TGTGCCAGCAGTTCACCGGGACAGCTCAGACGGACCATATATTTT. This gives the protein CASSSPGQLRRTIYF.

This clonotype was observed at least ten times. The chain links TRBV6-1 to TRBJ2-3; D gene unclear. The V end lost 4 bases, the J end lost 2 bases, and 13 bases lay between the germline ends. Germline CDR1 is MNHNS and CDR2 is SASEGT. The CDR3 loop spans 15 amino acids. The CDR3 sequence is CASSGFSTLTDTQYF. The CDR3 DNA reads as TGTGCCAGCAGTGGGTTTAGCACCCTCACAGATACGCAGTATTTT.

This clonotype was detected only a few times. V is TRBV19 and J is TRBJ2-3; perhaps TRBD2 as D (7 bases). The CDR3 has 15 residues. Germline-derived CDR1 and CDR2 are LNHDA and SQIVND (reference sequence). DNA of the CDR3: TGTTCCTCGTCGGCGCGGGAGAGGGGGACAGATACGCAGTATTTT. Encoded protein: CSSSARERGTDTQYF. The variable domain in full, completed from reference TRBV19 and TRBJ2-3, reads DGGITQSPKYLFRKEGQNVTLSCEQNLNHDAMYWYRQDPGQGLRLIYYSQIVNDFQKGDIAEGYSVSREKKESFPLTVTSAQKNPTAFYLCSSSARERGTDTQYFGPGTRLTVL.

This clonotype showed up just a few times. The chain combines TRBV20-1 with TRBJ2-2, with 11 positions matching TRBD2. Germline assignment: CDR1 DFQATT and CDR2 SNEGSKA (reference sequence). The V gene end was trimmed by 1 base and the J gene end by 4 bases; junction bases not matched to a gene: 14. This CDR3 is built from 19 residues. CDR3 in DNA: TGCAGTGCTAGAGCACCTCCCCGTCTAGCGGGAGGATTCACCGGGGAGCTGTTTTTT. Its translation: CSARAPPRLAGGFTGELFF.

In its sample, this clonotype was seen many times. CDR3 protein: CAIRASGRGTDTQYF. CDR3 nucleotides: TGTGCCATCAGAGCGAGCGGGAGGGGAACAGATACGCAGTATTTT. V gene TRBV10-3 combines with J gene TRBJ2-3, with 10 bases fitting TRBD2. The CDR3 contains 15 residues. CDR1 and CDR2 (germline): ENHRY, SYGVKD. Unmatched junction bases numbered 6, after V lost 6 bases and J lost 3 bases.

The sample holds a few counts of this clonotype. The chain's CDR3 is CASSSSGGRSSGNTIYF. The CDR3, as DNA: TGTGCCAGCAGCTCATCGGGGGGGCGTTCCTCTGGAAACACCATATATTTT. The chain combines TRBV12-3 or TRBV12-4 with TRBJ1-3, with D maybe TRBD1 (6 bases). V was pared by 6 bases and J by 0 bases, with 18 bases between. This CDR3 is built from 17 residues.

This clonotype was seen a single time. A clone one base away is much larger, so this may be a read error. The gene calls are TRBV11-1 and TRBJ2-6, with D maybe TRBD1 (6 bases). The length of the CDR3 is 15 residues. V was shortened by 4 bases and J by 2 bases, with 9 bases between the two germline ends. Looked up from germline, CDR1 is SGHAT and CDR2 is FQDESV (reference sequence). The CDR3 sequence: CASSSQGPGANVLTF. Here the CDR3 DNA reads TGTGCCAGCAGCTCACAGGGACCTGGGGCCAACGTCCTGACTTTC.

This clonotype was detected only a few times. V gene TRBV27 combines with J gene TRBJ2-7; D possibly corresponds to TRBD1 (6 bases). Trimming removed 2 bases at V and 2 bases at J, with 13 bases between. This CDR3 region has 15 residues. Germline V gene data show CDR1 as MNHEY and CDR2 as SMNVEV (reference sequence). CDR3 in DNA: TGTGCCAGCAGTTTAAGAACAGGGCTAGCCTACGAGCAGTACTTC. Its protein is CASSLRTGLAYEQYF.

This clonotype was counted between two and nine times. The CDR3 nucleotides are TGTGCCAGCAGTGAGAGGGGGGTCGAGTATAATTCACCCCTCCACTTT. This translates into CASSERGVEYNSPLHF. This rearrangement joins TRBV6-1 to TRBJ1-6; tentative D call: TRBD1 (6 bases). The germline V gene has CDR1 MNHNS and CDR2 SASEGT. V was shortened by 3 bases and J by 4 bases, with 13 bases between the two germline ends. The CDR3 is made up of 16 amino acids.

The rearrangement uses TRBV20-1 and TRBJ1-2, with 7 bases matching TRBD1. Per the germline V gene, CDR1 is DFQATT and CDR2 is SNEGSKA (reference sequence). The length of the CDR3 is 13 residues. The trim removed 3 bases at V and 2 bases at J, leaving 3 bases unmatched. CDR3 in amino acids: CSASPTGNYGYTF. The CDR3 DNA reads TGCAGTGCTAGCCCGACAGGGAACTATGGCTACACCTTC.

The chain employs TRBV15 and TRBJ2-7; D call uncertain. The CDR3 totals 14 residues. CDR1 and CDR2 from the germline V gene are LNHNV and YYDKDF (reference sequence). V was trimmed by 3 bases and J by 2 bases, leaving 11 bases between them. This chain's CDR3 is CATSRVVGTYEQYF. The CDR3 DNA reads as TGTGCCACCAGCAGGGTCGTTGGGACCTACGAGCAGTACTTC. Complete variable domain (other parts from reference TRBV15 and TRBJ2-7): DAMVIQNPRYQVTQFGKPVTLSCSQTLNHNVMYWYQQKSSQAPKLLFHYYDKDFNNEADTPDNFQSRRPNTSFCFLDIRSPGLGDTAMYLCATSRVVGTYEQYFGPGTRLTVT.

The chain combines TRBV12-3 or TRBV12-4 with TRBJ1-1; D gene uncertain. The CDR3 sequence is 12 residues long. V dropped 5 bases and J dropped 5 bases, with 9 bases sitting between them. The CDR3 protein is CASSGSGTEAFF. CDR3 nucleotide sequence: TGTGCCAGCAGTGGGAGCGGAACTGAAGCTTTCTTT.

The chain links TRBV6-2 or TRBV6-3 to TRBJ1-4; a weak D match, TRBD1 (6 bases). Trimming took 0 bases from V and 7 from J, leaving 12 bases between them. This CDR3 is 15 amino acids long. From germline, CDR1 is MNHEY and CDR2 SVGEGT. The DNA of the CDR3 is TGTGCCAGCAGTTACTCGAACAGGGACTTTGAAAAACTGTTTTTT. Protein product: CASSYSNRDFEKLFF.

The chain carries TRBV12-3 or TRBV12-4 and TRBJ1-2; D call uncertain. V was cut by 3 bases and J by 8 bases, with 13 bases left in between. CDR3 length: 13 residues. For the CDR3, the DNA is TGTGCCAGCAGTTTGATCACAACGGGAGGCTACACCTTC. It specifies CASSLITTGGYTF.

This clonotype showed up just a few times. The rearrangement links TRBV11-2 to TRBJ1-2; tentative D call: TRBD1 (6 bases). Germline CDR1 is SGHAT and CDR2 is FQNNGV. With 6 bases removed from V and 5 bases from J, the gap between germline ends came to 19 bases. This CDR3 comprises 15 residues. CDR3 sequence reads: CASRRSGGANYGYTF. As DNA, the CDR3 is TGTGCCAGCAGGCGATCTGGGGGGGCGAATTATGGCTACACCTTC.

The rearrangement links TRBV6-2 or TRBV6-3 to TRBJ1-6, with D perhaps TRBD1 (5 bases). Trimming took 5 bases from V and 11 from J, leaving 16 bases between them. Germline V gives CDR1 MNHEY, CDR2 SVGEGT. The CDR3 is made up of 14 amino acids. CDR3 protein: CASSPGTHGAPLHF. The DNA for the CDR3 is TGTGCCAGCAGTCCTGGGACCCACGGGGCACCCCTCCACTTT.

This clonotype was seen only a few times. This chain connects TRBV6-1 to TRBJ2-1; D gene unclear. Per the germline V gene, CDR1 is MNHNS and CDR2 is SASEGT. Trimming left V 6 bases short and J 1 base short, with 7 bases between. There are 13 residues in the CDR3. CDR3 sequence reads: CASRMASYNEQFF. DNA for the CDR3: TGTGCCAGCAGGATGGCTTCCTACAATGAGCAGTTCTTC.